This TCR beta chain was retrieved from a study of blood T cell repertoires in COVID-19. The overall study: COVID-19 samples collected from the United States, Italy and Spain covered acute and convalescent phases. Nucleic acid was either cDNA or gDNA, and it came from T cells, B-cell-depleted T cells, or PBMCs.

Generated by immunoSEQ multiplex PCR, the TCRdb table keeps only in-frame clones and is missing some. The sample carries approximately 46,000 clones, 86% recorded once. This clone was counted a single time. The germline gives CDR1 SGHNT, CDR2 YENEEA. V lost 6 bases and J lost 5, with 9 bases in between. The CDR3 is 12 residues long. The TCR originated in a man between 60 and 75 years old with active or convalescent COVID-19. The material sequenced was peripheral blood. The V gene is TRBV11-3, the J gene TRBJ2-3, with D tentatively TRBD2 (5 bases). CDR3 sequence: CASSKSGDTQYF. The CDR3 bases are TGTGCCAGCAGTAAGAGCGGAGATACGCAGTATTTT.